A selection of T cell receptor beta chains follows, all from one sample in a study of blood T cell repertoires in COVID-19. The repertoire was sequenced with immunoSEQ multiplex PCR; TCRdb's copy has only in-frame clones and lacks some. In the table there are some 250,000 clones, around 83% of which are singletons. Sequencing was performed on peripheral blood. These receptors came from a woman older than 75 with acute or convalescent COVID-19. CDR3s include the opening cysteine and the closing phenylalanine or tryptophan. The D gene is left open where the match is weak. A row's size may be missing; if present it is once, few, many or a size class.

TRBV5-1	.	TRBD1	TRBJ2-1	CASSLDRGRNEQFF	TGCGCCAGCAGCTTGGACAGGGGGCGCAATGAGCAGTTCTTC
TRBV6-5	.	.	TRBJ1-3	CASTPPAGNTIYF	TGTGCCAGCACCCCCCCAGCCGGGAACACCATATATTTT
TRBV5-1	.	.	TRBJ1-3	CASSTPGTGNTIYF	TGCGCCAGCAGCACGCCAGGGACTGGAAACACCATATATTTT
TRBV27	.	TRBD1	TRBJ1-1	CASSQTGVGNTEAFF	TGTGCCAGCAGCCAGACAGGGGTAGGGAACACTGAAGCTTTCTTT
TRBV28	few	TRBD1	TRBJ1-4	CASSPYRGQVEKLFF	TGTGCCAGCAGTCCGTACAGGGGGCAAGTTGAAAAACTGTTTTTT
TRBV15	.	TRBD2	TRBJ2-1	CATSRGSTSGDNEQFF	TGTGCCACCAGCAGAGGATCCACTAGCGGAGATAATGAGCAGTTCTTC
TRBV30	.	.	TRBJ1-2	CAWSVRGRGNYGYTF	TGTGCCTGGAGTGTACGGGGCAGGGGAAACTATGGCTACACCTTC
TRBV6-2/TRBV6-3	.	.	TRBJ1-5	CASSFDSDNQPQHF	TGTGCCAGCAGTTTCGACAGCGATAATCAGCCCCAGCATTTT
TRBV18	.	.	TRBJ1-3	CASSPRGSETGNTIYF	TGTGCCAGCTCACCCAGAGGGTCGGAAACTGGAAACACCATATATTTT
TRBV20-1	few	.	TRBJ1-1	CSASGGRNTEAFF	TGCAGTGCTAGTGGAGGGAGGAACACTGAAGCTTTCTTT
TRBV18	.	TRBD2	TRBJ2-1	CASSPPSSGYNEQFF	TGTGCCAGCTCACCACCGTCTAGCGGGTACAATGAGCAGTTCTTC
TRBV28	.	TRBD1	TRBJ1-2	CASSSSGTGDYYGYTF	TGTGCCAGCAGTTCCTCCGGGACAGGGGATTACTATGGCTACACCTTC
TRBV11-2	.	.	TRBJ1-3	CASSLGTYRGSGNTIYF	TGTGCCAGCAGCTTAGGGACTTATCGAGGCTCTGGAAACACCATATATTTT
TRBV24-1	.	.	TRBJ1-4	CATSDAGGAENEKLFF	TGTGCCACCAGTGATGCTGGGGGGGCGGAAAATGAAAAACTGTTTTTT
TRBV18	.	TRBD1	TRBJ1-5	CASSGDSYSNQPQHF	TGTGCCAGCTCGGGGGACAGTTATAGCAATCAGCCCCAGCATTTT
TRBV12-3/TRBV12-4	.	.	TRBJ2-7	CASSRGAYEQYF	TGTGCCAGCAGCAGGGGAGCCTACGAGCAGTACTTC
TRBV27	.	.	TRBJ2-3	CASSLLGARLDTQYF	TGTGCCAGCAGTTTATTGGGAGCACGGCTCGATACGCAGTATTTT
TRBV5-4	.	TRBD1	TRBJ2-2	CASSLVLGTGKAGELFF	TGTGCCAGCAGCTTGGTTTTGGGGACAGGGAAGGCCGGGGAGCTGTTTTTT
TRBV14	.	.	TRBJ1-2	CASSRDRDTYYGYTF	TGTGCCAGCAGCCGAGACCGGGACACCTACTATGGCTACACCTTC
TRBV30	few	.	TRBJ1-5	CAWSTGINQPQHF	TGTGCCTGGAGTACGGGTATTAATCAGCCCCAGCATTTT
TRBV6-6	.	.	TRBJ1-5	CASSYSELSNQPQHF	TGTGCCAGCAGTTACTCTGAGCTTAGCAATCAGCCCCAGCATTTT
TRBV11-3	.	.	TRBJ1-6	CASSSDSNNSPLHF	TGTGCCAGCAGCTCCGACAGCAATAATTCACCCCTCCACTTT
TRBV28	.	.	TRBJ1-1	CASSTGNTEAFF	TGTGCCAGCAGTACGGGGAACACTGAAGCTTTCTTT
TRBV7-8	.	TRBD1	TRBJ1-1	CASSLRTGGTEAFF	TGTGCCAGCAGCTTACGGACAGGGGGCACTGAAGCTTTCTTT
TRBV5-4	once	TRBD2	TRBJ2-5	CASSFGGGQETQYF	TGTGCCAGCAGCTTCGGCGGGGGCCAAGAGACCCAGTACTTC
TRBV19	.	.	TRBJ1-5	CASSTTSWPQHF	TGTGCCAGTAGTACCACGAGTTGGCCCCAGCATTTT
TRBV7-2	.	TRBD1	TRBJ2-7	CASSAEAGQGDEQYF	TGTGCCAGCAGCGCAGAAGCGGGACAGGGAGACGAGCAGTACTTC
TRBV24-1	.	.	TRBJ1-4	CATFQTGLTNEKLFF	TGTGCCACCTTCCAGACGGGACTGACGAATGAAAAACTGTTTTTT
TRBV30	.	TRBD1	TRBJ1-6	CAWRQGWDSPLHF	TGTGCCTGGAGACAGGGGTGGGATTCACCCCTCCACTTT
TRBV18	.	.	TRBJ2-2	CASSPDTTGELFF	TGTGCCAGCTCCCCCGACACCACCGGGGAGCTGTTTTTT
TRBV5-5	.	TRBD1	TRBJ1-4	CASSSGDRLNEKLFF	TGTGCCAGCAGCTCGGGGGACAGGCTTAATGAAAAACTGTTTTTT
TRBV2	.	.	TRBJ2-5	CASEGKETQYF	TGTGCCAGCGAGGGTAAAGAGACCCAGTACTTC
TRBV3-1/TRBV3-2	.	TRBD2	TRBJ2-7	CASSQGSSGSYEQYF	TGTGCCAGCAGCCAAGGGTCTAGCGGCTCCTACGAGCAGTACTTC
TRBV2	.	.	TRBJ1-5	CAAGGTISSNQPQHF	TGTGCCGCCGGGGGGACGATCTCTAGCAATCAGCCCCAGCATTTT
TRBV9	once	TRBD2	TRBJ2-1	CASSVLGLAVNEQFF	TGTGCCAGCAGCGTCCTGGGACTAGCAGTGAATGAGCAGTTCTTC
TRBV5-1	once	TRBD1	TRBJ2-2	CASRQGFTGELFF	TGCGCCAGCAGACAGGGGTTTACCGGGGAGCTGTTTTTT
TRBV7-2	.	TRBD1	TRBJ1-2	CASSPPPGTGGDYGYTF	TGTGCCAGCAGTCCGCCCCCCGGGACAGGGGGCGACTATGGCTACACCTTC
TRBV24-1	.	.	TRBJ2-3	CATSFSAARDTQYF	TGTGCCACCAGTTTCAGTGCTGCAAGAGATACGCAGTATTTT
TRBV28	.	.	TRBJ2-1	CASGGHSPSYNEQFF	TGTGCCAGCGGAGGGCACAGTCCTTCCTACAATGAGCAGTTCTTC
TRBV9	.	TRBD2	TRBJ2-3	CASSSRGGNFVDTQYF	TGTGCCAGCAGCTCCCGCGGGGGGAATTTTGTAGATACGCAGTATTTT
TRBV5-5	once	TRBD1	TRBJ2-3	CASSPTGVYTDTQYF	TGTGCCAGCAGCCCAACAGGGGTATACACAGATACGCAGTATTTT
TRBV30	.	TRBD2	TRBJ2-5	CAWSNRGGGTQYF	TGTGCCTGGAGTAACCGCGGGGGTGGGACCCAGTACTTC